A selection of T cell receptor beta chains follows, all from one sample in a study of blood T cell repertoires in COVID-19. Profiled with immunoSEQ multiplex PCR; TCRdb holds only in-frame clones, not every one. The data hold a few hundred thousand clones, with about 81% observed a single time. Sequencing was carried out using PBMCs or T cells enriched from blood (not recorded which). These receptors all come from a man under 40 with acute COVID-19. CDR3s include the opening cysteine and the closing phenylalanine or tryptophan. D genes are given only for firm matches. Rows may omit the clone size; those that give it use once, few, many or a size class.

TRBV7-9	TRBJ2-3	.	few	TGTGCCAGCAGCTTAAGTACAGCAGATACGCAGTATTTT	CASSLSTADTQYF
TRBV5-5	TRBJ2-1	TRBD2	.	TGTGCCAGCAGCTTGGGACTAGCGGACTCCTACAATGAGCAGTTCTTC	CASSLGLADSYNEQFF
TRBV5-1	TRBJ2-5	TRBD2	.	TGTGCCAGCAGCCCGGGACTAGCGGGAGGGCCTGGTCGCTTAGTGACCCAGTACTTC	CASSPGLAGGPGRLVTQYF
TRBV20-1	TRBJ1-3	.	.	TGCAGTGCTAGTCGTTCGGGGATAGATCCCTCTGGAAACACCATATATTTT	CSASRSGIDPSGNTIYF
TRBV30	TRBJ2-2	.	.	TGTGCCTGGAGTGTGGGACACACCACCGGGGAGCTGTTTTTT	CAWSVGHTTGELFF
TRBV6-5	TRBJ1-1	.	once	TGTGCCAGCAGTTCCCACACTGTGGGGGGGAACACTGAAGCTTTCTTT	CASSSHTVGGNTEAFF
TRBV19	TRBJ1-4	TRBD1	few	TGTGCCACCCGGACAGGGGTTGCAACTAATGAAAAACTGTTTTTT	CATRTGVATNEKLFF
TRBV24-1	TRBJ2-2	TRBD1	.	TGTGCCACCAGGGAAGGACAGGGGGCGAACACCGGGGAGCTGTTTTTT	CATREGQGANTGELFF
TRBV29-1	TRBJ2-3	TRBD1	.	TGCAGCGTTACAACAATTACAGGGGAGACGCAGTATTTT	CSVTTITGETQYF
TRBV2	TRBJ1-5	.	.	TGTGCCAGCAGGGTCCAGTTGACAGGCCCCAATCAGCCCCAGCATTTT	CASRVQLTGPNQPQHF
TRBV18	TRBJ2-5	TRBD1	.	TGTGCCAGCTCACCCCGGACAGGTCAAGAGACCCAGTACTTC	CASSPRTGQETQYF
TRBV5-1	TRBJ1-1	TRBD1	.	TGCGCCAGCAGCCTCTTTCTCGGGACAGGGGATAACTATGGGGCTTTCTTT	CASSLFLGTGDNYGAFF
TRBV6-5	TRBJ1-3	.	few	TGTGCCAGCAGTCCAATGAGACTTTCTGGAAACACCATATATTTT	CASSPMRLSGNTIYF
TRBV7-9	TRBJ1-5	.	.	TGTGCCAGCAGCCGAGAGGCAAATCAGCCCCAGCATTTT	CASSREANQPQHF
TRBV2	TRBJ1-4	.	.	TGTGCCAGCAGTGAGGTGGGGGCTTCTAATGAAAAACTGTTTTTT	CASSEVGASNEKLFF
TRBV4-1	TRBJ2-5	TRBD1	.	TGCGCCAGCAGCCATCCATCAGGGGGCCTAGTTGAAGAGACCCAGTACTTC	CASSHPSGGLVEETQYF
TRBV5-1	TRBJ2-2	TRBD2	.	TGCGCCAGCAGCTTAGGGGCGGGGGGCATTGCCGGGGAGCTGTTTTTT	CASSLGAGGIAGELFF
TRBV19	TRBJ1-2	TRBD1	.	TGTGCCACACACATTACCGGGACAGGGGGCGAGGGCTATGGCTACACCTTC	CATHITGTGGEGYGYTF
TRBV15	TRBJ2-1	TRBD1	.	TGTGCCACCAGCACCACAGGGGGAATGGGGTACAATGAGCAGTTCTTC	CATSTTGGMGYNEQFF
TRBV5-4	TRBJ1-4	TRBD1	.	TGTGCCAGCAGCTGGGACAGGGAGGGCGAAAAACTGTTTTTT	CASSWDREGEKLFF
TRBV5-1	TRBJ2-3	.	.	TGCGCCAGCAGTTCCCTACGGGGGGCTCTCACAGATACGCAGTATTTT	CASSSLRGALTDTQYF
TRBV19	TRBJ1-2	TRBD1	.	TGTGCCAGTATCGGGCCGGGACAGGACTATGGCTACACCTTC	CASIGPGQDYGYTF
TRBV14	TRBJ1-1	.	.	TGTGCCAGCAGCCAAGTCCTCCAGGCGGGTGAAGCTTTCTTT	CASSQVLQAGEAFF
TRBV30	TRBJ1-5	TRBD1	.	TGTGCCTGGAGTGACAGGGGGGATCAGCCCCAGCATTTT	CAWSDRGDQPQHF
TRBV7-9	TRBJ1-4	.	.	TGTGCCAGCAGCCAGGGCATGTTGAATGAAAAACTGTTTTTT	CASSQGMLNEKLFF
TRBV5-4	TRBJ2-2	TRBD1	.	TGTGCCAGCAGGCATACAGGGGGCGCGCCCGGGGAGCTGTTTTTT	CASRHTGGAPGELFF
TRBV5-1	TRBJ2-5	TRBD2	.	TGCGCCAGCAGCTCGGGGGGGCAAGAGACCCAGTACTTC	CASSSGGQETQYF
TRBV27	TRBJ1-6	TRBD1	once	TGTGCCAGCAGTCCCGCATTCGGACAGGGTGATTCACCCCTCCACTTT	CASSPAFGQGDSPLHF
TRBV10-2	TRBJ1-6	.	.	TGCGCCAGCACGCGGGGCGCCAATAATTCACCCCTCCACTTT	CASTRGANNSPLHF
TRBV7-3	TRBJ2-1	TRBD2	.	TGTGCCAGCAGCTTAGGACTAGCGGGAGCCACTGAGCAGTTCTTC	CASSLGLAGATEQFF
TRBV19	TRBJ1-1	TRBD1	.	TGTGCCAGTAGGGGGGACAGTCGGACTGAAGCTTTCTTT	CASRGDSRTEAFF
TRBV18	TRBJ2-3	TRBD1	.	TGTGCCAGCTCATCAAACAGGGGCCCCACAGATACGCAGTATTTT	CASSSNRGPTDTQYF
TRBV9	TRBJ1-6	.	.	TGTGCCAGCAGCCCGAACGGACAGTCCTATAATTCACCCCTCCACTTT	CASSPNGQSYNSPLHF
TRBV7-2	TRBJ1-3	.	.	TGTGCCAGCAGCTACGGACGGGACTCTGGAAACACCATATATTTT	CASSYGRDSGNTIYF
TRBV7-9	TRBJ1-4	.	.	TGTGCCAGCAGCTCCCCAGCGAGGAAAAAACTGTTTTTT	CASSSPARKKLFF
TRBV3-1/TRBV3-2	TRBJ1-2	.	.	TGTGCCAGCAGCCAAGATTCCCGCAGGGGCTATGGCTACACCTTC	CASSQDSRRGYGYTF
TRBV7-2	TRBJ2-2	.	.	TGTGCCAGCAGCTCACAGACAAGGGAGACCGGGGAGCTGTTTTTT	CASSSQTRETGELFF
TRBV19	TRBJ1-4	TRBD1	.	TGTGCCAGTAGTACGGGACAGGGAACGGCTAATGAAAAACTGTTTTTT	CASSTGQGTANEKLFF
TRBV2	TRBJ2-1	.	.	TGTGCCAGCAGTGGCGGACTAATCTATGAGCAGTTCTTC	CASSGGLIYEQFF
TRBV7-9	TRBJ1-1	TRBD1	.	TGTGCCAGCAGCCAGGGGGCCAGCCTGAACACTGAAGCTTTCTTT	CASSQGASLNTEAFF
TRBV5-1	TRBJ2-5	TRBD1	.	TGCGCCAGCAGCTTGGGGGGACAGGCTCAAGAGACCCAGTACTTC	CASSLGGQAQETQYF
TRBV7-9	TRBJ1-2	TRBD1	.	TGTGCCAGCAGCTTCCCGGGACAGGGGAACTATGGCTACACCTTC	CASSFPGQGNYGYTF
TRBV4-2	TRBJ1-1	TRBD1	.	TGTGCCAGCAGCCAAGATGGACAGGGAGTGGGTGAAGCTTTCTTT	CASSQDGQGVGEAFF
TRBV9	TRBJ1-1	.	once	TGTGCCAGCAGCCCTTTTACTAGGAACACTGAAGCTTTCTTT	CASSPFTRNTEAFF
TRBV5-4	TRBJ2-2	TRBD1	.	TGTGCCAGCAGCTCGGATGCCAACAACAGGGGGCGGAACACCGGGGAGCTGTTTTTT	CASSSDANNRGRNTGELFF
TRBV5-6	TRBJ1-1	TRBD1	.	TGTGCCAGCAGCTTTGGCAGGGGGCTGGGGACTGAAGCTTTCTTT	CASSFGRGLGTEAFF
TRBV6-5	TRBJ2-1	TRBD2	.	TGTGCCAGCAGTTCCCCAGGAGCGGGAGGGTCAAATGAGCAGTTCTTC	CASSSPGAGGSNEQFF
TRBV2	TRBJ1-4	.	.	TGTGCCAGCAGTGATTGGCAGGGCGGCGAAAAACTGTTTTTT	CASSDWQGGEKLFF